Below, one TCR beta chain is given with its context. Its antigen is not known. This sample is part of a study of T cell responses to AZD1222 COVID-19 vaccine. This table comes from immunoSEQ multiplex PCR, and its TCRdb copy is limited to in-frame clones, with some not included. The table records 90,000 to 95,000 clones, more than 75% of them present only once. Study results and limitations: Reports indicate that nearly half of spike-specific TCRs are directed at unmutated variant regions.

CDR3 length: 15 amino acids. Germline CDR1 is SGHAT and CDR2 is FQNNGV. Trimming removed 6 bases from V and 1 base from J, with 15 bases in between. This sequence originates from an adult in good health. The material was peripheral blood, obtained on day 0 of AZD1222 vaccination. This rearrangement joins TRBV11-2 to TRBJ1-1; D is perhaps TRBD1 (6 bases). CDR3 DNA sequence: TGTGCCAGCAGGGGTAACCCGGGACAGAACACTGAAGCTTTCTTT. Protein sequence: CASRGNPGQNTEAFF.